These 21 T cell receptor beta chains share one sample of origin, sequenced in a study of T cell responses to AZD1222 COVID-19 vaccine. Assay used: immunoSEQ multiplex PCR; TCRdb lists only in-frame clones, some missing. Of roughly 72,000 clones listed, 85% are singletons. This specimen was peripheral blood, taken on day 0 of AZD1222 vaccination. Receptors were obtained from an adult in good health.

This sequence joins TRBV20-1 and TRBJ1-2; D is uncertain. With 6 bases removed from V and 8 bases from J, the gap between germline ends came to 13 bases. Germline V CDR1 and CDR2: DFQATT, SNEGSKA (reference sequence). This CDR3 has 11 residues. The CDR3, as DNA: TGCAGTGCGTACCGTGGAGAAGGCTACACCTTC. Amino acid sequence: CSAYRGEGYTF.

About this clone: One junction end does not reproduce the germline sequence, and a read error may be involved. The J gene is TRBJ2-1, the V gene TRBV7-2; 7 nucleotides align to TRBD2. CDR1 and CDR2 (germline): SGHTA, FQGNSA. The CDR3 runs to 13 residues. The CDR3 DNA reads as TGTGCCAGCAGCCTAGCGGCCTACAATGAGCAGTTCTTC. Amino acid sequence: CASSLAAYNEQFF.

The V and J genes are TRBV19 and TRBJ1-5; D is ambiguous. CDR1 is LNHDA, CDR2 SQIVND, per germline (reference sequence). The CDR3 loop spans 15 amino acids. The V end was cut by 2 bases, the J end by 0 bases, with 8 bases between. CDR3 in amino acids: CASSISLNSNQPQHF. The CDR3 nucleotides read TGTGCCAGTAGTATAAGCCTAAATAGCAATCAGCCCCAGCATTTT.

This clone was seen a single time. This sequence joins TRBV19 and TRBJ2-5; D is ambiguous. The V gene's germline CDR1 is LNHDA and CDR2 SQIVND (reference sequence). V lost 3 bases and J lost 4, with 12 bases in between. The CDR3 is made up of 14 amino acids. CDR3 sequence: CASSIYADRETQYF. The CDR3 nucleotides are TGTGCCAGTAGTATCTATGCGGATAGAGAGACCCAGTACTTC.

The V call is TRBV5-8, the J call TRBJ2-3, with 7 bases lining up with TRBD2. Germline loops: CDR1 SGHTS, CDR2 YDEGEE. The CDR3 is 16 amino acids. The junction had 8 bases not matched to a gene; V was cut back by 0 bases and J by 4 bases. CDR3 protein: CASSLGLARLADTQYF. The CDR3 coding sequence is TGTGCCAGCAGCTTGGGACTAGCTCGCTTAGCAGATACGCAGTATTTT.

V and J are TRBV19 and TRBJ2-3; 7 bases line up with TRBD2. Germline V gene data show CDR1 as LNHDA and CDR2 as SQIVND (reference sequence). There are 17 residues in the CDR3. J gave up 1 base and V 7 bases, and 14 bases lay outside the gene matches. The CDR3 here is CASKRGKGQRGTDTQYF. The CDR3 DNA reads TGTGCCAGTAAGCGGGGAAAGGGGCAAAGGGGCACAGATACGCAGTATTTT.

The gene calls are TRBV6-5 and TRBJ2-7; D remains unclear. This CDR3 comprises 14 residues. In germline, CDR1 is MNHEY, CDR2 SVGAGI. Trimming shortened V by 4 bases and J by 0 bases, and 10 bases separated the two germline ends. CDR3 coding DNA: TGTGCCAGCAGTTTTTCGGCCAGCTCCTACGAGCAGTACTTC. Its protein is CASSFSASSYEQYF.

This clone was observed once. The chain is built from TRBV5-1 and TRBJ2-1; 8 nucleotides match TRBD2. This CDR3 is 15 amino acids long. J was trimmed by 7 bases and V by 3 bases; bases with no gene match: 9. Germline CDR1 SGHRS, CDR2 YFSETQ. In DNA, the CDR3 is TGCGCCAGCAGCTCCTCCGGGACTAGAAGTAATGAGCAGTTCTTC. It specifies CASSSSGTRSNEQFF.

The chain employs TRBV12-2 and TRBJ2-1; the tabulated D call, TRBD1, remains unverified against the DNA. TRBV12-2 is described as a pseudogene. This CDR3 has 16 amino acids. CDR3 amino acids: CASCEVGPCSYNEQFF. DNA for the CDR3: TGTGCAAGTTGTGAGGTGGGGCCTTGCTCCTACAATGAGCAGTTCTTC.

The chain is built from TRBV9 and TRBJ1-4; 7 positions match TRBD1. Germline loops: CDR1 SGDLS, CDR2 YYNGEE. With V trimmed by 0 bases and J by 4 bases, 3 bases remained unmatched. CDR3 length: 15 amino acids. CDR3 coding DNA: TGTGCCAGCAGCGTAGGACAGGGCGTTAATGAAAAACTGTTTTTT. This encodes CASSVGQGVNEKLFF.

The gene calls are TRBV2 and TRBJ2-3; 7 nucleotides align to TRBD2. This CDR3 spans 17 amino acids. Unmatched junction bases numbered 12, after V lost 5 bases and J lost 1 base. Germline values: CDR1 SNHLY, CDR2 FYNNEI. The CDR3: CASSYLGGLGGTDTQYF. The CDR3 nucleotides read TGTGCCAGCAGTTACCTCGGGGGGTTAGGGGGCACAGATACGCAGTATTTT.

This chain links TRBV6-2 or TRBV6-3 with TRBJ2-7; D is perhaps TRBD2 (6 bases). This CDR3 contains 17 residues. V was trimmed by 0 bases and J by 2 bases, leaving 17 bases between them. Germline-derived CDR1 and CDR2 are MNHEY and SVGEGT. The CDR3 DNA follows: TGTGCCAGCAGTTACTCGATCGGGGGTCTGGAGGCCTACGAGCAGTACTTC. The encoded protein is CASSYSIGGLEAYEQYF.

The chain joins TRBV21-1 to TRBJ1-5; TRBD1, the table's D call, lacks a check against the DNA. TRBV21-1 is a listed pseudogene. There are 15 residues in the CDR3. The CDR3 protein is CASSGGQGSNQPQHF. Written as DNA, the CDR3 is TGTGCCAGCAGTGGTGGACAGGGGAGCAATCAGCCCCAGCATTTT.

DNA for the CDR3: TGTGCCAGCATCGGTTCGGCGGGGGGGTACAATGAGCAGTTCTTC. Translation gives CASIGSAGGYNEQFF. This rearrangement joins TRBV6-5 to TRBJ2-1; 9 bases match TRBD2. The germline V gene encodes CDR1 MNHEY and CDR2 SVGAGI. CDR3 length: 15 residues. V was pared by 7 bases and J by 4 bases, with 8 bases of the junction left unmatched.

This clone was detected only once. This chain joins TRBV27 and TRBJ1-1; D is undetermined. CDR3 length: 14 amino acids. Trimming stripped 3 bases from V and 5 bases from J, with 13 bases between. Germline assignment: CDR1 MNHEY and CDR2 SMNVEV (reference sequence). This CDR3 is CASSFQIDGTEAFF. The CDR3, as DNA: TGTGCCAGCAGTTTCCAAATTGATGGGACTGAAGCTTTCTTT.

The V call is TRBV5-1, the J call TRBJ2-2; D not certain. Germline CDR1 and CDR2: SGHRS and YFSETQ. The CDR3 contains 15 residues. V was clipped by 1 base and J by 3 bases, with 10 bases between them. CDR3 region: CASSLFRTDTGELFF. The CDR3 nucleotides are TGCGCCAGCAGCTTGTTCCGTACGGACACCGGGGAGCTGTTTTTT.

The chain joins TRBV19 to TRBJ1-5; the match to TRBD1 covers 7 bases. The length of the CDR3 is 12 residues. Germline V gene lookup returns CDR1 LNHDA and CDR2 SQIVND (reference sequence). V shed 8 bases, J shed 6 bases, and the junction held 4 bases outside the gene matches. CDR3 DNA: TGTGCCAGTTCACAGGGGATTCAGCCCCAGCATTTT. Amino acid sequence: CASSQGIQPQHF.

Here the CDR3 reads CASSFGGGLEQYF. DNA of the CDR3: TGCGCCAGCAGCTTTGGCGGGGGGCTCGAGCAGTACTTC. This chain joins TRBV5-1 and TRBJ2-7; the match to TRBD2 covers 8 bases. In germline, CDR1 is SGHRS, CDR2 YFSETQ. The CDR3 sequence is 13 residues long. V gave up 2 bases and J gave up 6 bases; unmatched junction bases: 4. The full variable domain, with the rest looked up from reference TRBV5-1 and TRBJ2-7, is KAGVTQTPRYLIKTRGQQVTLSCSPISGHRSVSWYQQTPGQGLQFLFEYFSETQRNKGNFPGRFSGRQFSNSRSEMNVSTLELGDSALYLCASSFGGGLEQYFGPGTRLTVT.

The gene calls are TRBV6-5 and TRBJ1-2; D possibly corresponds to TRBD1 (5 bases). The CDR3 length is 15 residues. The germline V gene has CDR1 MNHEY and CDR2 SVGAGI. V lost 0 bases, J lost 10 bases, and 18 bases lay in between. CDR3 coding DNA: TGTGCCAGCAGTTACTCGCCCGAGGGGATAGGTTTCTACACCTTC. Encoded protein: CASSYSPEGIGFYTF.

The sample holds a few counts of this clone. V and J are TRBV9 and TRBJ1-2; 9 bases map to TRBD1. The J segment lost 4 bases and the V segment lost 0 bases, leaving 13 bases of the junction unmatched. CDR1 is SGDLS and CDR2 is YYNGEE in the germline V gene. The CDR3 is made up of 18 amino acids. The CDR3 DNA reads TGTGCCAGCAGCGTAGACCCCAGGACAGGGGAGGAAAGCTATGGCTACACCTTC. Translated: CASSVDPRTGEESYGYTF.

This clone showed up just a few times. This chain uses TRBV3-1 (or the pseudogene TRBV3-2) with TRBJ2-5, with TRBD2 identical over 15 bases. The CDR3 is 18 residues long. Germline V gene data show CDR1 as LGHDT and CDR2 as YNNKEL (reference sequence). V lost 1 base to trimming and J lost 6 bases; unmatched junction nucleotides: 9. The CDR3 DNA sequence: TGTGCCAGCAGCCAAGGGACTAGCGGGGGGGCTAGTAGTCAGACCCAGTACTTC. Its translation: CASSQGTSGGASSQTQYF.